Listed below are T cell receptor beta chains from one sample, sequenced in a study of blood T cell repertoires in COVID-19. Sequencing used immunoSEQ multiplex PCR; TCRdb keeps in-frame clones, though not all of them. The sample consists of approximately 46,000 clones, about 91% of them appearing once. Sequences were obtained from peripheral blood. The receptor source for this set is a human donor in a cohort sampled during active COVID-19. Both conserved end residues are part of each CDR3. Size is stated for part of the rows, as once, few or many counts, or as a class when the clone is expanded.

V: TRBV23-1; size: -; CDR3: CASSLPREGLYTEAFF
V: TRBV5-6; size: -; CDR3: CASSLGQANTEAFF
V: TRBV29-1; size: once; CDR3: CSVSYGGQHEQYF
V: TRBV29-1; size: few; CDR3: CSVEGTGKSYNEQFF
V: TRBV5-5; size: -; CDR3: CASSLMALVSDTQYF
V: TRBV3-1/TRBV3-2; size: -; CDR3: CASSQGGLINEKLFF
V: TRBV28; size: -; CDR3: CASSETSGRNEQFF
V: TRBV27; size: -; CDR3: CASSSRDYNEQFF
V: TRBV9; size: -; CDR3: CASSVGTGQETQYF
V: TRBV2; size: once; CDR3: CASRLTGYNQPQHF
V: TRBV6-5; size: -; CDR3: CASSHSGADTQYF
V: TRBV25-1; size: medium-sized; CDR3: CASSEPRSATNEKLFF
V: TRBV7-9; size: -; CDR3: CASSSLAGITDTQYF
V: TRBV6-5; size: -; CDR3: CASSIQQGHEQYF
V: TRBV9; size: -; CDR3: CASSVGLSGGALSDTQYF
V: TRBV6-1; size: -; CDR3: CASSEAPWAASTDTQYF
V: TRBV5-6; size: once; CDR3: CASSFDSGENQETQYF
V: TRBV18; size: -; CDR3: CASSPGQGLGQPQHF
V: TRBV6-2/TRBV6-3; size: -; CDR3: CASSEIQGNYGYTF
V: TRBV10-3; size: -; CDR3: CAIRGVEETQYF
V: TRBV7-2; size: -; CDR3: CASSLVGGGPDEQYF
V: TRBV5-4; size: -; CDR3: CASSLPDREETQYF